This T cell receptor beta chain was observed in a study of blood T cells in healthy people across ages. Notes on the study in general: Per million T cells, TCR beta diversity dropped about linearly as age rose. Whereas aged donors had fewer naive CD4+ cells, long-lived donors had more of them and higher diversity.

As regards this clonotype: The antigen is undetermined.

V dropped 4 bases and J dropped 6 bases, with 17 bases sitting between them. Germline values: CDR1 SQVTM, CDR2 ANQGSEA. The CDR3 runs 14 residues. Using a J-beta primer mix together with a sample-barcoded 5' primer, a second PCR was run for about 7 to 12 cycles. TCRdb reprocessed the 5' RACE reads via MiXCR and lists one record per CDR3 protein. The repertoire holds around 1,900,000 distinct CDR3 sequences, with roughly 43% as singletons. The chain recombines TRBV29-1 with TRBJ2-3, with a possible D match to TRBD1 (6 bases). The receptor's source is a human donor in good health. The sample was blood. CDR3 sequence: CSVVFPQGRDTQYF. The CDR3 DNA is TGCAGCGTTGTCTTCCCCCAGGGGCGGGATACGCAGTATTTT.